This TCR beta chain comes out of a study of cytotoxic CD8 clonotypes in ibrutinib-treated CLL. About the study: Patients attained approximately 24 partial and 2 complete responses; at median about 74 months, roughly 15 remained remitted while around twelve progressed.

As for this clone: Its antigen is unidentified.

V was clipped by 8 bases and J by 0 bases; unmatched bases: 7. The CDR3 has 14 residues. CDR1 is KGHSH and CDR2 is LQKENI in the germline V gene. Whole-study findings and limits: Clonality grew at ibrutinib response; at progression, it decreased back toward baseline.

Genomic DNA in a quantity of around 2 micrograms was derived from cryopreserved PBMCs for TCR beta libraries. Libraries were prepared by immunoSEQ multiplex PCR; TCRdb keeps only in-frame clonotypes and omits some of them. This table has roughly 160,000 clones, about 80% appearing once. The receptor's source is a human donor with chronic lymphocytic leukemia. V gene TRBV18 combines with J gene TRBJ2-7, with 7 bases lining up with TRBD1. Sequenced material: PBMCs, taken after 24 months of ibrutinib treatment. CDR3 nucleotides: TGTGCCAGCCGTCCCCGGGACAGCTCCTACGAGCAGTACTTC. This sequence encodes CASRPRDSSYEQYF.